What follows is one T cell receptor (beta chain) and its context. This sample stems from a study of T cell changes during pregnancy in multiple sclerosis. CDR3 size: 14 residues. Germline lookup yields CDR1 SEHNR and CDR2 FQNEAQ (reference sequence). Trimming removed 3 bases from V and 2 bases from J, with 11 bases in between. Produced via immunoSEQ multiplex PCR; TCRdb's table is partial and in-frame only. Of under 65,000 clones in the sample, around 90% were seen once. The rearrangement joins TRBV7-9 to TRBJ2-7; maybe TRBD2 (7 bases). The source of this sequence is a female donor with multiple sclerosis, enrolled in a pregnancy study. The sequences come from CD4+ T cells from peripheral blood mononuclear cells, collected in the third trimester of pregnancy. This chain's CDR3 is CASSFEGGAYEQYF. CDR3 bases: TGTGCCAGCAGCTTCGAGGGGGGGGCCTACGAGCAGTACTTC.